The 28 T cell receptor beta chains reported below all come from one sample, sequenced in a study of blood T cells in healthy people across ages (dated by TCRdb to the mid-2010s). The library relied on 5' RACE. Sequenced on an Illumina HiSeq 2500. A second PCR of about 6 to 12 cycles was run with a J-beta primer mix and a sample-barcoded 5' primer. Clones were called with MiXCR by TCRdb after fastp trimmed the public reads at Q25, and only in-frame beta chains were retained. Entries that share a CDR3 protein sequence are merged under the most common genes and DNA. The sample profile shows hundreds of thousands of distinct CDR3 sequences; over 20% of them were found once. The top ten hold about 20% of the sample. Sample: blood. The receptors shown here come from a man between 65 and 85 years old in good health.

For this clonotype: Its ends do not fully match the called genes, so a read error is possible. V usage is TRBV18 and J usage is TRBJ1-1, with D possibly being TRBD1 (5 bases). The CDR3 spans 15 residues. The germline V gene has CDR1 KGHSH and CDR2 LQKENI. The CDR3 loop reads CAGSPFAGSDTEAFF. Here the CDR3 DNA reads TGTGCCGGCTCACCATTTGCAGGGTCGGACACTGAAGCTTTCTTT.

This clonotype has more than one count but fewer than ten. This sequence joins TRBV20-1 and TRBJ2-4; no definite D call. V gave up 3 bases and J gave up 1 base, with 13 bases separating them. Per the germline V gene, CDR1 is DFQATT and CDR2 is SNEGSKA (reference sequence). The CDR3 has 15 amino acids. The CDR3 DNA sequence: TGCAGTGCTAGGCTCTCGGCTGGGGCCAAAAACATTCAGTACTTC. Amino acid sequence: CSARLSAGAKNIQYF.

This clonotype occurred many times. As DNA, the CDR3 is TGTGCCAGCAGCCACGGAGCGGGCGTCCCTCACATTCAGTACTTC. This translates into CASSHGAGVPHIQYF. The chain is built from TRBV3-1 and TRBJ2-4, with a weak D call TRBD2 (6 bases). Germline CDR1 and CDR2: LGHDT and YNNKEL (reference sequence). V shed 3 bases and J shed 8 bases, with 17 bases lying between them. The CDR3 contains 15 residues. The variable domain in full, completed from reference TRBV3-1 and TRBJ2-4, reads DTAVSQTPKYLVTQMGNDKSIKCEQNLGHDTMYWYKQDSKKFLKIMFSYNNKELIINETVPNRFSPKSPDKAHLNLHINSLELGDSAVYFCASSHGAGVPHIQYFGAGTRLSVL.

The rearrangement uses TRBV7-9 and TRBJ2-7; D possibly corresponds to TRBD2 (6 bases). The CDR3 is 14 residues long. V was shortened by 4 bases and J by 8 bases, with 18 bases between the two germline ends. The germline V gene has CDR1 SEHNR and CDR2 FQNEAQ (reference sequence). The CDR3 loop reads CASSSQIVGGKQYF. The CDR3 DNA follows: TGTGCCAGCAGCTCCCAAATAGTAGGCGGGAAGCAGTACTTC. The whole variable domain, filled in from reference TRBV7-9 and TRBJ2-7, reads DTGVSQNPRHKITKRGQNVTFRCDPISEHNRLYWYRQTLGQGPEFLTYFQNEAQLEKSRLLSDRFSAERPKGSFSTLEIQRTEQGDSAMYLCASSSQIVGGKQYFGPGTRLTVT.

The chain is built from TRBV9 and TRBJ1-5, with D uncertain. The CDR3 consists of 15 residues. The ends were cut back, 0 bases at V and 3 bases at J, with 10 bases in the middle. CDR1 is SGDLS and CDR2 is YYNGEE in the germline V gene. Here the CDR3 reads CASSVAPGANQPQHF. For the CDR3, the DNA is TGTGCCAGCAGCGTAGCACCCGGAGCCAATCAGCCCCAGCATTTT.

This clonotype was observed a few times. The genes are TRBV5-1 and TRBJ2-1, with D unclear. V was shortened by 2 bases and J by 2 bases, with 11 bases between the two germline ends. CDR1 and CDR2 from the germline V gene are SGHRS and YFSETQ. The CDR3 spans 15 residues. CDR3 nucleotides: TGCGCCAGCAGCTTTGAGGCCCCTACCTACAATGAGCAGTTCTTC. It is translated as CASSFEAPTYNEQFF.

In its sample, this clonotype was seen many times. The chain has TRBV11-2 and TRBJ2-5, with D tentatively TRBD2 (7 bases). Germline values: CDR1 SGHAT, CDR2 FQNNGV. V was cut by 2 bases and J by 0 bases, with 19 bases left in between. This CDR3 spans 18 amino acids. The CDR3 spells CASSLLGGRGDYQETQYF. The CDR3 DNA reads as TGTGCCAGCAGCTTATTGGGGGGGCGAGGGGACTACCAAGAGACCCAGTACTTC.

V usage is TRBV20-1 and J usage is TRBJ2-3; no reliable D call. Germline assignment: CDR1 DFQATT and CDR2 SNEGSKA (reference sequence). Trimming removed 6 bases at V and 0 bases at J, with 13 bases between. The CDR3 consists of 14 residues. CDR3 in amino acids: CSAIDPTSTDTQYF. DNA of the CDR3: TGCAGTGCGATCGACCCAACTAGCACAGATACGCAGTATTTT.

This clonotype has a handful of counts. The chain couples TRBV6-2 or TRBV6-3 to TRBJ2-5; 14 bases line up with TRBD2. The assigned J gene may be wrong: the sequence end matches TRBJ2-1 better. Germline CDR1 reads MNHEY; CDR2 reads SVGEGT. The CDR3 is made up of 16 amino acids. In DNA, the CDR3 is TGTGCCAGCAGTTACTCCGGGACTAGCGGGAGTAATGAGCAGTTCTTC. It encodes CASSYSGTSGSNEQFF.

This clonotype was counted a few times. This sequence joins TRBV28 and TRBJ1-3; no clear D. Trimming removed 8 bases at V and 0 bases at J, with 11 bases between. Germline loops: CDR1 MDHEN, CDR2 SYDVKM. The CDR3 extends over 14 amino acids. The CDR3 coding sequence is TGTGCCAGCTCTACGGCGGGCTCTGGAAACACCATATATTTT. Encoded protein: CASSTAGSGNTIYF.

J is TRBJ2-1 and V is TRBV15, with 13 bases aligning to TRBD2. The germline V gene has CDR1 LNHNV and CDR2 YYDKDF (reference sequence). The CDR3 sequence is 18 residues long. Unmatched junction bases numbered 6, after V lost 0 bases and J lost 4 bases. The CDR3 DNA follows: TGTGCCACCAGCAGAGATCGCGGGACTAGCGGGGTATACAATGAGCAGTTCTTC. It is translated as CATSRDRGTSGVYNEQFF.

This clonotype was counted ten times or more. The chain combines TRBV12-3 or TRBV12-4 with TRBJ2-2; tentative D call: TRBD2 (6 bases). The CDR3 length is 15 residues. The V gene lost 3 bases and the J gene lost 6 bases, with 14 bases spanning the gap. The CDR3 protein is CASSFRLAIPGELFF. The CDR3 nucleotides read TGTGCCAGCAGTTTCAGGCTAGCGATACCCGGGGAGCTGTTTTTT.

This clonotype was counted a single time. The chain joins TRBV6-5 to TRBJ2-1, with TRBD1 identical over 9 bases. J lost 15 bases, V lost 6 bases, and 9 bases had no gene match. There are 12 residues in the CDR3. Germline V gene lookup returns CDR1 MNHEY and CDR2 SVGAGI. The CDR3 DNA is TGTGCCAGCAGACAGGACAGGGGTAAGCCGTTCTTC. This encodes CASRQDRGKPFF.

J is TRBJ2-5 and V is TRBV27, with D uncertain. The tail of the sequence fits TRBJ2-1 better, so the J call may be wrong. CDR1 and CDR2 from the germline V gene are MNHEY and SMNVEV (reference sequence). The CDR3 totals 14 residues. CDR3 sequence: CASTKDRHYNEQFF. The CDR3 DNA reads TGTGCCAGCACCAAGGACCGACACTACAATGAGCAGTTCTTC.

The J gene is TRBJ2-5, the V gene TRBV20-1; TRBD2 agrees at 9 bases. Trimming at V came to 6 bases and at J to 1 base, leaving 9 bases not matched to a gene. The CDR3 totals 15 residues. Germline CDR1 and CDR2: DFQATT and SNEGSKA (reference sequence). Here the CDR3 DNA reads TGCAGTGCCCGACCCTTAGCGGGGGCCCAAGAGACCCAGTACTTC. Protein product: CSARPLAGAQETQYF.

This clonotype has a handful of counts. This chain uses TRBV5-1 with TRBJ1-2; 7 nucleotides line up with TRBD1. Germline V gene lookup returns CDR1 SGHRS and CDR2 YFSETQ. The CDR3 extends over 14 amino acids. V lost 4 bases, J lost 4 bases, and 7 bases stayed unmatched. This chain's CDR3 is CASSMATGTYGYTF. The CDR3 nucleotides read TGCGCCAGCAGCATGGCGACAGGGACCTATGGCTACACCTTC.

This clonotype was seen many times. V usage is TRBV5-5 and J usage is TRBJ2-5, with 10 bases that match TRBD1. Germline V gene data show CDR1 as SGHKS and CDR2 as YYEKEE (reference sequence). Trimming removed 5 bases from V and 1 base from J; junction bases left unmatched: 11. The CDR3 has 17 residues. The CDR3 coding sequence is TGTGCCAGCAGTCCGAAGATGGGACAGGGGATCCAAGAGACCCAGTACTTC. Protein sequence: CASSPKMGQGIQETQYF. Full variable domain (rest looked up from reference TRBV5-5 and TRBJ2-5): DAGVTQSPTHLIKTRGQQVTLRCSPISGHKSVSWYQQVLGQGPQFIFQYYEKEERGRGNFPDRFSARQFPNYSSELNVNALLLGDSALYLCASSPKMGQGIQETQYFGPGTRLLVL.

J is TRBJ2-3 and V is TRBV10-3; D is unresolved. V lost 6 bases, J lost 0 bases, and 16 bases lay in between. The germline V gene encodes CDR1 ENHRY and CDR2 SYGVKD. CDR3 length equals 16 residues. The CDR3 DNA reads TGTGCCATCAGGGAGACTTGGTCTACTAGCACAGATACGCAGTATTTT. Protein product: CAIRETWSTSTDTQYF.

This sequence joins TRBV12-3 or TRBV12-4 and TRBJ2-7, with D possibly matching TRBD1 (5 bases). CDR3 length equals 15 residues. The ends were cut back, 6 bases at V and 7 bases at J, with 22 bases in the middle. The DNA of the CDR3 is TGTGCCAGCAGCGCTTGGACACCTTTAGGGTGGGAGCAGTACTTC. Encoded protein: CASSAWTPLGWEQYF.

The chain has TRBV12-3 or TRBV12-4 and TRBJ2-3; perhaps TRBD1 as D (6 bases). The germline V and J ends were trimmed by 6 bases and 5 bases, with 18 bases remaining between them. The CDR3 totals 15 residues. CDR3 DNA sequence: TGTGCCAGCAGCAAGGGGTACAGGGTAGGAGATACGCAGTATTTT. It yields the protein CASSKGYRVGDTQYF.

The rearrangement uses TRBV4-3 and TRBJ2-5, with a tentative D call TRBD1 (6 bases). The DNA end lines up better with TRBJ2-1; the J call may be wrong. This CDR3 is built from 14 residues. Germline CDR1 reads LGHNA; CDR2 reads YSLEER. Here the CDR3 reads CASSQETGSHEQFF. CDR3 DNA: TGCGCCAGCAGCCAAGAGACAGGTAGCCATGAGCAGTTCTTC.

The chain has TRBV19 and TRBJ1-5, with 9 bases aligning to TRBD1. Germline V gene sequence: CDR1 LNHDA, CDR2 SQIVND (reference sequence). The junction had 6 bases not matched to a gene; V was cut back by 5 bases and J by 7 bases. CDR3 length: 14 residues. For the CDR3, the DNA is TGTGCCAGTAGTTTTAGGGACAGGGCCCAGCCCCAGCATTTT. This encodes CASSFRDRAQPQHF.

This clonotype was observed a handful of times. One end of the junction is discordant with germline, which a read error may explain. The CDR3 spells CARSFSGGSYNEQFF. The CDR3 DNA reads as TGTGCCCGCAGTTTTAGCGGGGGCTCCTACAATGAGCAGTTCTTC. This chain uses TRBV27 with TRBJ2-1, with 9 nucleotides matching TRBD2. This CDR3 has 15 residues. Germline V CDR1 and CDR2: MNHEY, SMNVEV (reference sequence).

The sample holds a few counts of this clonotype. This chain connects TRBV12-5 to TRBJ1-1; D gene unclear. Trimming shortened V by 1 base and J by 5 bases, and 11 bases separated the two germline ends. Per the germline V gene, CDR1 is LGHNT and CDR2 is FRNRAP. The CDR3 loop spans 14 amino acids. The CDR3 DNA is TGTGCTAGTGGTTTGGGCCTCCCGGGGACTGAAGCTTTCTTT. This encodes CASGLGLPGTEAFF.

This chain joins TRBV7-7 and TRBJ2-2; tentatively, D is TRBD2 (5 bases). Trimming stripped 5 bases from V and 7 bases from J, with 11 bases between. Germline V gene sequence: CDR1 SSHAT, CDR2 FNYEAQ (reference sequence). This CDR3 has 13 amino acids. CDR3 sequence reads: CASSQTEGGELFF. CDR3 DNA sequence: TGTGCCAGCAGCCAGACTGAGGGCGGGGAGCTGTTTTTT.

This clonotype was observed a handful of times. The rearrangement uses TRBV7-9 and TRBJ2-1; D perhaps matches TRBD2 (6 bases). CDR1 and CDR2 (germline): SEHNR, FQNEAQ (reference sequence). Trimming took 2 bases from V and 8 from J, leaving 13 bases between them. The CDR3 loop spans 14 amino acids. DNA for the CDR3: TGTGCCAGCAGCTTAAACGGGCTAGCGTATGAGCAGTTCTTC. Its protein is CASSLNGLAYEQFF.

This chain connects TRBV7-2 to TRBJ2-4, with TRBD1 matching 8 bases. Germline assignment: CDR1 SGHTA and CDR2 FQGNSA. This CDR3 has 15 amino acids. The V and J ends lost 1 base and 9 bases, in that order; junction bases with no gene match: 8. The CDR3 bases are TGTGCCAGCAGCTTAGGGACAGGGAACGTAGGCATTCAGTACTTC. Amino acids: CASSLGTGNVGIQYF.

This clonotype showed up just a few times. The rearrangement uses TRBV3-1 and TRBJ2-3; D ambiguous. CDR1 LGHDT and CDR2 YNNKEL come from the germline V gene (reference sequence). Trimming shortened V by 0 bases and J by 0 bases, and 4 bases separated the two germline ends. The CDR3 extends over 14 amino acids. Written as DNA, the CDR3 is TGTGCCAGCAGCCAAGATCTCAGCACAGATACGCAGTATTTT. Translated, it gives CASSQDLSTDTQYF.